This T cell receptor beta chain emerged from a study of STAT5B mutations in CD4+ large granular lymphocyte leukemia. The study's findings and limits: TRBV06-family usage was enriched in top patient clones (8/27) versus controls (2/35).

V dropped 2 bases and J dropped 4 bases, with 8 bases sitting between them. The CDR3 has 13 amino acids. The germline CDR1 and CDR2 sequences are MNHEY and SVGAGI. A note on this clone: Its antigen is not identified.

Libraries were prepared by immunoSEQ multiplex PCR; TCRdb keeps only in-frame clonotypes and omits some of them. The sample records 40,000 to 45,000 clones, 65% to 85% being singletons. The chain combines TRBV6-5 with TRBJ2-5, with no clear D. The TCR sequence derives from a human donor in good health. Input material: CD4+ T cells from blood buffy coats. This CDR3 reads CASSYIWGETQYF. In DNA, the CDR3 is TGTGCCAGCAGTTACATCTGGGGAGAGACCCAGTACTTC.